A single TCR beta chain is shown here with its context. Antigen: not known. The method was immunoSEQ multiplex PCR; TCRdb's version includes in-frame clones alone and lacks a portion of them. The sample records tens of thousands of clones, approximately 90% being singletons. The sample belongs to a study of T cell responses to AZD1222 COVID-19 vaccine. Study information: It was second doses at about 4 or about 12 weeks that were pooled. Points from the study as a whole: White British people made up most donors, females outnumbered males, and clonal diversity was possibly underestimated.

In germline, CDR1 is SQVTM, CDR2 ANQGSEA. Between the trimmed V and J ends, which lost 3 bases and 4 bases, there was a span of 12 bases. CDR3 length: 13 residues. The V call is TRBV29-1, the J call TRBJ1-2, with no clear D. The sequence was collected from an adult in good health. The sequences come from peripheral blood, collected on day 0 of AZD1222 vaccination. CDR3 DNA: TGCAGCGTTGATCCAGGAAGCGCCTATGGCTACACCTTC. It encodes CSVDPGSAYGYTF.